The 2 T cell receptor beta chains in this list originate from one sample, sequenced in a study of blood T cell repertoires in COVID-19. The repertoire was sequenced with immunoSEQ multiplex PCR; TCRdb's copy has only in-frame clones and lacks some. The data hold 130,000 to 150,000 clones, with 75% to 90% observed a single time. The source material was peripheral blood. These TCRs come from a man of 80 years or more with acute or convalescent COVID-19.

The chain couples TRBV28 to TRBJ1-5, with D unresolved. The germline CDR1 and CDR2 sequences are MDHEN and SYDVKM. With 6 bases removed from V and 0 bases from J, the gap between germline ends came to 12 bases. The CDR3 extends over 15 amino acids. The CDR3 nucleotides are TGTGCCAGCAGATCCGGGATCGTTAGCAATCAGCCCCAGCATTTT. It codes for CASRSGIVSNQPQHF.

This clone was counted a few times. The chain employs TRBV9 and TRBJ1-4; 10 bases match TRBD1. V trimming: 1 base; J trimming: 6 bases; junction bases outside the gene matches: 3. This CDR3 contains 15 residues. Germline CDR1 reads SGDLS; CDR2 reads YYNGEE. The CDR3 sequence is CASSVRQGADEKLFF. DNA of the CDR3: TGTGCCAGCAGCGTACGACAGGGGGCTGATGAAAAACTGTTTTTT.